What follows is one TCR beta chain and its context. Germline-derived CDR1 and CDR2 are SEHNR and FQNEAQ (reference sequence). V dropped 5 bases and J dropped 5 bases, with 6 bases sitting between them. The CDR3 contains 11 residues. TCRdb's copy holds only in-frame clones and misses some; the assay was immunoSEQ multiplex PCR. Of 30,000 to 40,000 clones in the sample, more than 75% were seen once. The sample is drawn from a study of T cell changes during pregnancy in multiple sclerosis. The genes are TRBV7-9 and TRBJ1-1, with unresolved D. The TCR originated in a female donor with multiple sclerosis, enrolled in a pregnancy study. This sample comprised CD8+ T cells from peripheral blood mononuclear cells, obtained in the third trimester of pregnancy. This chain's CDR3 is CASSLQTEAFF. CDR3 sequence (DNA): TGTGCCAGCAGCCTCCAGACTGAAGCTTTCTTT.